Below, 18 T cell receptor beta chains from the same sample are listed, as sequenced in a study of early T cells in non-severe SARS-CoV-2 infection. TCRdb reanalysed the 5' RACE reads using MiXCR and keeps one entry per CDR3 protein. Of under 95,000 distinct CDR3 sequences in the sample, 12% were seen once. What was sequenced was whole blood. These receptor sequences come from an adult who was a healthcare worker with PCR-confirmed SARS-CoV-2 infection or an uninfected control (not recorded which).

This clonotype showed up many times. The CDR3 is CASASGRAGVNEQFF. DNA for the CDR3: TGCGCCAGCGCCTCCGGGCGGGCAGGGGTCAATGAGCAGTTCTTC. This chain joins TRBV4-1 and TRBJ2-1; TRBD1 is a possible D gene (6 bases). Trimming pared 8 bases from V and 6 bases from J, leaving 20 bases between. CDR1 is MGHRA and CDR2 is YSYEKL in the germline V gene. CDR3 length equals 15 residues.

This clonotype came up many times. In nucleotides, the CDR3 is TGTGCCAGCACCGGACAGTCCGCCGGTGAAAAACTGTTTTTT. Translation gives CASTGQSAGEKLFF. This chain connects TRBV28 to TRBJ1-4, with TRBD1 as a possible D gene (6 bases). Germline V CDR1 and CDR2: MDHEN, SYDVKM. The V gene lost 7 bases and the J gene lost 7 bases, with 16 bases spanning the gap. This CDR3 has 14 amino acids.

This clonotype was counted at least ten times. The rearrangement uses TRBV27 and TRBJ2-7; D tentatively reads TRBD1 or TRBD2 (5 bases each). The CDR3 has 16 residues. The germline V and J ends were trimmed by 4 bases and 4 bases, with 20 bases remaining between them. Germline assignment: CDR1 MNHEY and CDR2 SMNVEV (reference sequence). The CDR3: CASSSAGPGSGYEQYF. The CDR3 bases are TGTGCCAGCAGTTCAGCCGGCCCAGGGAGTGGGTACGAGCAGTACTTC.

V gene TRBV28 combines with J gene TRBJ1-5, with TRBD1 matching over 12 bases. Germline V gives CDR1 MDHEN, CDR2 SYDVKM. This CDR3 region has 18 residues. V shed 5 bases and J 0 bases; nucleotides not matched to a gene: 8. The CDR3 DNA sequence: TGTGCCAGCAGTACCCCGGGACAGGGGGCAGGTAGCAATCAGCCCCAGCATTTT. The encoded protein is CASSTPGQGAGSNQPQHF. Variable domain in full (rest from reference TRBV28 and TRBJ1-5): DVKVTQSSRYLVKRTGEKVFLECVQDMDHENMFWYRQDPGLGLRLIYFSYDVKMKEKGDIPEGYSVSREKKERFSLILESASTNQTSMYLCASSTPGQGAGSNQPQHFGDGTRLSIL.

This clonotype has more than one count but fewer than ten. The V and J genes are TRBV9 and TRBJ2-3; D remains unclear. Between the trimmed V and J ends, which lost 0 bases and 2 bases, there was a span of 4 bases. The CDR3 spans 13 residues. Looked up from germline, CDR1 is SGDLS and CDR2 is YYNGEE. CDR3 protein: CASSVVLTDTQYF. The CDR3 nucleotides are TGTGCCAGCAGCGTAGTTCTCACAGATACGCAGTATTTT. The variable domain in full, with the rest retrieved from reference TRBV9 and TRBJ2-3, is DSGVTQTPKHLITATGQRVTLRCSPRSGDLSVYWYQQSLDQGLQFLIQYYNGEERAKGNILERFSAQQFPDLHSELNLSSLELGDSALYFCASSVVLTDTQYFGPGTRLTVL.

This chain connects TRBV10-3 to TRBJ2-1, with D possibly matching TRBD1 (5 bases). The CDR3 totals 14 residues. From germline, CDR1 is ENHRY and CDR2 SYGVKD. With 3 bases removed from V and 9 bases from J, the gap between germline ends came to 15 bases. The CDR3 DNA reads TGTGCCATCAGTGACTTGGACACCGAGATTGAGCAGTTCTTC. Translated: CAISDLDTEIEQFF.

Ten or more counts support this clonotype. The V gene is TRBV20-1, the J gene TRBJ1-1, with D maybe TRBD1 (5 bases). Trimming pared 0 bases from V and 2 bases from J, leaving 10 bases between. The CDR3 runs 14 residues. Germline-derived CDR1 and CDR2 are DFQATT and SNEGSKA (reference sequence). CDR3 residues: CSAREGTTNTEAFF. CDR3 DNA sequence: TGCAGTGCTAGAGAAGGGACCACAAACACTGAAGCTTTCTTT.

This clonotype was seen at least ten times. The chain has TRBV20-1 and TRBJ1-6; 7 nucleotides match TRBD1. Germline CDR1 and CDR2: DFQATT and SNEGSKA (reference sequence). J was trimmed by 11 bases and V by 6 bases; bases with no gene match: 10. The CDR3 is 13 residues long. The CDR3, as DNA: TGCAGTGCGAGCCCAGGGGGAGTCCCACCCCTCCACTTT. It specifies CSASPGGVPPLHF.

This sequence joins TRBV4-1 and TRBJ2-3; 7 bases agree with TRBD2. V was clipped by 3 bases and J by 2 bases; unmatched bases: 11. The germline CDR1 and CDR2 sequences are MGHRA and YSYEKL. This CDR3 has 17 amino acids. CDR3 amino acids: CASSQEASGTYTDTQYF. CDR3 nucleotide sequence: TGCGCCAGCAGCCAGGAGGCTAGCGGAACTTACACAGATACGCAGTATTTT.

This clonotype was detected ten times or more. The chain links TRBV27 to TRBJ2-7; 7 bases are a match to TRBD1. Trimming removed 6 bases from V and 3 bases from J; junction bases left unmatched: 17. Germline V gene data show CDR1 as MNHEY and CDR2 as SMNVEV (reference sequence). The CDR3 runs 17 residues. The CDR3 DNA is TGTGCCAGCAGCCCCTCCAGGGGGACATATGACTACTACGAGCAGTACTTC. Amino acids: CASSPSRGTYDYYEQYF.

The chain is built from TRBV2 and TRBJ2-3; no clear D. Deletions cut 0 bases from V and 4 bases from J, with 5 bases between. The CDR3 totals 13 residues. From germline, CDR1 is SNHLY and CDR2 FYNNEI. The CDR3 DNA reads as TGTGCCAGCAGTGAAGCGCTCGCAGATACGCAGTATTTT. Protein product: CASSEALADTQYF.

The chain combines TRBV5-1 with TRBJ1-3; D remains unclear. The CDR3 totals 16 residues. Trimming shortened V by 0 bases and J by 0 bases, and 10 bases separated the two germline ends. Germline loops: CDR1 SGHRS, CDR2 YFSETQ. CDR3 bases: TGCGCCAGCAGCTTGGCCACGGGGAGCTCTGGAAACACCATATATTTT. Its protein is CASSLATGSSGNTIYF.

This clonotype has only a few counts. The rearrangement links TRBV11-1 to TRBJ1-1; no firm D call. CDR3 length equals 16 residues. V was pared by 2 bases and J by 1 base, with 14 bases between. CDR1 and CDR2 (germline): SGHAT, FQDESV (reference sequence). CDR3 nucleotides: TGTGCCAGCAGCTTAATAGGGTACCAGAGGAACACTGAAGCTTTCTTT. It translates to CASSLIGYQRNTEAFF.

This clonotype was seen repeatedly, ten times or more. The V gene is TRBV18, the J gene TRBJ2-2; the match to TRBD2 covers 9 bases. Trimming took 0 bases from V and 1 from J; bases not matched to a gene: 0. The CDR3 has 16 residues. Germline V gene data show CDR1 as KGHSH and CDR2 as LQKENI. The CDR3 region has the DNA TGTGCCAGCTCACCACCAGCGGGAGGGAACACCGGGGAGCTGTTTTTT. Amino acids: CASSPPAGGNTGELFF.

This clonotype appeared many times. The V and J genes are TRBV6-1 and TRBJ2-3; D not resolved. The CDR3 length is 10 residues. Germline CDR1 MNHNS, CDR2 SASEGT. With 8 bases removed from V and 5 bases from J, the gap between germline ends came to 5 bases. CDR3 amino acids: CASAQDTQYF. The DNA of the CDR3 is TGTGCCAGCGCCCAAGATACGCAGTATTTT.

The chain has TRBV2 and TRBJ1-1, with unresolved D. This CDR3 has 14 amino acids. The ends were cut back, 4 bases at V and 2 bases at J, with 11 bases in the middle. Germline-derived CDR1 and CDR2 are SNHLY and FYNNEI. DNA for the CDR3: TGTGCCAGCAGTGTTTCGACACTCAACACTGAAGCTTTCTTT. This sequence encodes CASSVSTLNTEAFF.

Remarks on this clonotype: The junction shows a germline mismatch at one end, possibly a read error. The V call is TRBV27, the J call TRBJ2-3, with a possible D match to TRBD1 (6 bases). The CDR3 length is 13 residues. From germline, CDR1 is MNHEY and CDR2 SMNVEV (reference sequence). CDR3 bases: TGTGCCAGCAGTTTATTTCGGACAGATACGCAGTTTTTT. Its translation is CASSLFRTDTQFF.

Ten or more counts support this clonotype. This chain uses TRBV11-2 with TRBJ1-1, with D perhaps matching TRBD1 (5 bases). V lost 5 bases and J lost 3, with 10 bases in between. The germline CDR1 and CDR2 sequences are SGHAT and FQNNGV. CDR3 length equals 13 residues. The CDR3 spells CASSQDSHTEAFF. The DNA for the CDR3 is TGTGCCAGCAGCCAAGACAGTCACACTGAAGCTTTCTTT.